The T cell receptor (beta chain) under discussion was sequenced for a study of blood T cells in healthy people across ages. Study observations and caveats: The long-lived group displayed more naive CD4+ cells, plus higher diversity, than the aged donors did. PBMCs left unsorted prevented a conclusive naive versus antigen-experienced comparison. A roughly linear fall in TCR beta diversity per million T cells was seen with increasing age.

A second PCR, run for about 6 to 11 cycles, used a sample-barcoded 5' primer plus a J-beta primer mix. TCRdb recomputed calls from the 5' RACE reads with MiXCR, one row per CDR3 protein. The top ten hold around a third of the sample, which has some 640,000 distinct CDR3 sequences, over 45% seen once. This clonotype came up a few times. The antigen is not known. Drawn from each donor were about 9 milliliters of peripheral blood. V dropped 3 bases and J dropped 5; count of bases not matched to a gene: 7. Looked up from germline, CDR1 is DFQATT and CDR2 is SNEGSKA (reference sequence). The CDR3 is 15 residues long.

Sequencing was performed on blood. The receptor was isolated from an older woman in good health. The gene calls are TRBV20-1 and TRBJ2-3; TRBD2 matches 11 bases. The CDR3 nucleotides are TGCAGTGCTAGGCCACGGACTAGCGGGCGAGATACGCAGTATTTT. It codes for CSARPRTSGRDTQYF.